Ten or more counts support the clone carrying this T cell receptor (beta chain). The antigen is not known. TCRdb reanalysed the 5' RACE reads using MiXCR and keeps one entry per CDR3 protein. Of 500,000 to 650,000 distinct CDR3 sequences in the sample, roughly an eighth are singletons; the top ten hold 14% to 15%. This sample is drawn from a study of T cells after yellow fever vaccination. Study-wide points: Subsequent booster samples again held most clones from primary vaccination (more than 95% CD4, roughly 88% CD8).

This clonotype was sampled from a man aged 25-40 years who received the YFV17D yellow fever vaccine. Material: PBMCs, obtained on the day of the yellow fever booster vaccination.

This chain's CDR3 is CATSREGTSETQYF. The CDR3 nucleotides read TGTGCCACCAGCAGAGAGGGGACCTCAGAGACCCAGTACTTC. The chain joins TRBV15 to TRBJ2-5; either TRBD1 or TRBD2 may fit D (5 bases each). Germline CDR1 is LNHNV and CDR2 is YYDKDF (reference sequence). CDR3 size: 14 residues. V was pared by 0 bases and J by 4 bases, with 9 bases between.